The next 7 T cell receptor beta chains were all read from a single sample in a study of molecular identifiers for immune sequencing clone quantification. TCRdb passed the PCR reads through MiXCR, listing each CDR3 protein once. The sample carries just under 650,000 distinct CDR3 sequences, 15% to 20% recorded once. Input material: naive CD8+ T cells from blood, with Jurkat cell RNA spiked in. Subset defined: FACS-sorted CD8+CD4-CCR7+CD45RA+ naive T cells. The receptors shown here come from a human donor in good health. Some libraries in this study had Jurkat cell RNA spiked in.

With regard to this clonotype: Without the conserved terminal phenylalanine or tryptophan, this CDR3 likely stems from a read error. The chain joins TRBV20-1 to TRBJ1-1, with 7 bases matching TRBD1. The CDR3 extends over 15 amino acids. Germline lookup yields CDR1 DFQATT and CDR2 SNEGSKA (reference sequence). Trimming cost V 8 bases and J 2 bases; bases outside gene matches: 14. The CDR3 reads CSTMGQTLLNTEAFL. Written as DNA, the CDR3 is TGCAGTACAATGGGACAGACTTTACTTAACACTGAAGCTTTCCTT.

A word on this clonotype: Being one base from a much bigger clone, this may be a read error. The V gene is TRBV7-8, the J gene TRBJ1-5; no clear D gene. The germline V gene encodes CDR1 SGHVS and CDR2 FQNEAQ. CDR3 length: 17 residues. CDR3 region: CAGSEAYAGASNQPQHF. For the CDR3, the DNA is TGTGCCGGCAGCGAAGCTTACGCGGGCGCGTCTAATCAGCCCCAGCATTTT.

Note on this clonotype: This may arise from a read error, as a much more abundant clone is one base away. The rearrangement joins TRBV12-3 or TRBV12-4 to TRBJ1-5; no firm D call. This CDR3 is 13 amino acids long. The V end lost 4 bases, the J end lost 1 base, and 5 bases lay between the germline ends. The CDR3 spells CASSSMSNQPQHF. DNA of the CDR3: TGTGCCAGCAGTTCAATGAGCAATCAGCCCCAGCATTTT.

This clonotype was seen more than once but under ten times. The J gene is TRBJ1-3, the V gene TRBV19; 9 bases match TRBD1. J lost 11 bases, V lost 5 bases, and 7 bases had no gene match. The CDR3 spans 13 residues. Germline assignment: CDR1 LNHDA and CDR2 SQIVND (reference sequence). The CDR3 protein is CASSAGTGFAIYF. Here the CDR3 DNA reads TGTGCCAGTAGTGCCGGGACAGGGTTCGCCATATATTTT.

Comment on this clonotype: A much larger clone is a single base away; this may be a read error. V gene TRBV20-1 combines with J gene TRBJ2-7; D might be TRBD1 or TRBD2, each matching 5 bases. There are 15 residues in the CDR3. Germline V lookup: CDR1 DFQATT, CDR2 SNEGSKA (reference sequence). The CDR3, as DNA: TGCAGTGCTAGCCCCGTGGGCAGGGAGTCCTACGGGCAGTACTTC. Encoded protein: CSASPVGRESYGQYF.

This clonotype was seen repeatedly, ten times or more. The chain recombines TRBV4-1 with TRBJ1-1, with no clear D. The germline CDR1 and CDR2 sequences are MGHRA and YSYEKL. CDR3 length: 13 amino acids. Trimming left V 1 base short and J 7 bases short, with 10 bases between. The CDR3 spells CASSQVSQDEAFF. The CDR3 coding sequence is TGCGCCAGCAGCCAAGTTAGCCAGGATGAAGCTTTCTTT.

The chain is built from TRBV11-1 and TRBJ2-7, with TRBD2 as a possible D gene (5 bases). V lost 1 base, J lost 4 bases, and 8 bases lay in between. The length of the CDR3 is 13 residues. Germline CDR1 and CDR2: SGHAT and FQDESV (reference sequence). The CDR3 DNA reads TGTGCCAGCAGCTTAGAGGAGGTGTACGAGCAGTACTTC. Protein: CASSLEEVYEQYF.